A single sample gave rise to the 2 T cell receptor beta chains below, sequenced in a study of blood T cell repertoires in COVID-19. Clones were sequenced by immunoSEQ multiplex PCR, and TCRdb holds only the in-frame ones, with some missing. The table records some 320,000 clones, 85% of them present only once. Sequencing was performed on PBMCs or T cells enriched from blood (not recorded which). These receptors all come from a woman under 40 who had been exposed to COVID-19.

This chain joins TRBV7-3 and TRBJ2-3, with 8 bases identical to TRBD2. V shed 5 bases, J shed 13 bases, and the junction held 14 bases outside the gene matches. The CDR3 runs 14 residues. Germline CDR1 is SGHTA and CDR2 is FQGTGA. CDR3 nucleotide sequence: TGTGCCAGCAGCCACTCACGTCCCGGGACTAGTAAGTATTTT. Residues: CASSHSRPGTSKYF. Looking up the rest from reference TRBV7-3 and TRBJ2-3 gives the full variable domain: GAGVSQTPSNKVTEKGKYVELRCDPISGHTALYWYRQSLGQGPEFLIYFQGTGAADDSGLPNDRFFAVRPEGSVSTLKIQRTERGDSAVYLCASSHSRPGTSKYFGPGTRLTVL.

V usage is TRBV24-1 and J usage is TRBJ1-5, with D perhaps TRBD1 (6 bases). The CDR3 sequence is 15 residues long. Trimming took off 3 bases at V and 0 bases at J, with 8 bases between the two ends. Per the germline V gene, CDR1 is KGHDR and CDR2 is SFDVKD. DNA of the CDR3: TGTGCCACCAGTGATAACAGGGATAGCAATCAGCCCCAGCATTTT. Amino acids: CATSDNRDSNQPQHF.